This T cell receptor (beta chain) appears in the sequencing data of a study of cytomegalovirus exposure and HLA in healthy donors. The study, taken as a whole, reports: Whilst most TCR sequences proved rare, a subset of public TCRs occurred across many donors. Solely CMV serostatus was available to characterize immune exposure.

Primers for the PCR totalled 60 Vbeta and 13 Jbeta. Repertoires were generated with immunoSEQ multiplex PCR, while TCRdb's copy carries only in-frame clones and drops some. This sample has 95,000 to 100,000 clones; more than 80% occur once, and the top ten carry about 3.7%. This CDR3 contains 15 residues. Germline-derived CDR1 and CDR2 are GTSNPN and SVGIG (reference sequence). V was clipped by 5 bases and J by 0 bases, with 14 bases between them. As regards this clone: Antigen specificity is unknown.

This rearrangement joins TRBV30 to TRBJ1-5, with D maybe TRBD1 (5 bases). The receptor's source is a man under 40 in good health and CMV-seronegative. Material for sequencing was PBMCs. DNA for the CDR3: TGTGCCTGGGGGCATTTTAGGGGTAGCAATCAGCCCCAGCATTTT. Translation gives CAWGHFRGSNQPQHF.